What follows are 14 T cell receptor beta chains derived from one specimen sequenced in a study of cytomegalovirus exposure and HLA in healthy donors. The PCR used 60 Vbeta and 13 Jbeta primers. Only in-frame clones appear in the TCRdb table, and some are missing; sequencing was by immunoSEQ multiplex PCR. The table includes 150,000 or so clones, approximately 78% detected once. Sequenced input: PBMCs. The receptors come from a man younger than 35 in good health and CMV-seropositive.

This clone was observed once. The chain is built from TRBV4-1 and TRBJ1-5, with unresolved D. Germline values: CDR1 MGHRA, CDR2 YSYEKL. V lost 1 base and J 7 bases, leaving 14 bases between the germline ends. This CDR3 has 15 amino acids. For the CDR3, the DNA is TGCGCCAGCAGCCAAGTTTCCAGGCCGAACCAGCCCCAGCATTTT. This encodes CASSQVSRPNQPQHF.

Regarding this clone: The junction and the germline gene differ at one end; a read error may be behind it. The CDR3 DNA sequence: TGTGCCAGCAGCGCCAGGACTTTCAATGAAAGACTGTTTTTT. Protein sequence: CASSARTFNERLFF. The chain has TRBV9 and TRBJ1-4; D is unresolved. Germline V gives CDR1 SGDLS, CDR2 YYNGEE. CDR3 length: 14 amino acids.

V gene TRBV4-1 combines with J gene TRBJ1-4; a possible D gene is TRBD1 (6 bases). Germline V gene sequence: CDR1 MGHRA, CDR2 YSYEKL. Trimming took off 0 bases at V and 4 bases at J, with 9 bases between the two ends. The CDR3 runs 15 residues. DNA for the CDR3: TGCGCCAGCAGCCAAGATGCAGGGGTTAATGAAAAACTGTTTTTT. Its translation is CASSQDAGVNEKLFF.

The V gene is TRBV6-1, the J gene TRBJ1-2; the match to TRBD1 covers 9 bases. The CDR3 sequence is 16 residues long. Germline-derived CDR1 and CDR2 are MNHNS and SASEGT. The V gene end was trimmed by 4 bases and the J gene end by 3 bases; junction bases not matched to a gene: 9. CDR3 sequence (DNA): TGTGCCAGCAGTGCCCCCGGGACAGGGATCCACTATGGCTACACCTTC. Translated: CASSAPGTGIHYGYTF.

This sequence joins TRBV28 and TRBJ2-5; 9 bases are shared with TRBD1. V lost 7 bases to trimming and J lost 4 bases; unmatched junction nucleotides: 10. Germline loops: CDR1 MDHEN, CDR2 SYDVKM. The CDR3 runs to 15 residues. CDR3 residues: CASTTDRGQGETQYF. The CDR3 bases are TGTGCCAGCACTACCGACCGGGGACAGGGAGAGACCCAGTACTTC.

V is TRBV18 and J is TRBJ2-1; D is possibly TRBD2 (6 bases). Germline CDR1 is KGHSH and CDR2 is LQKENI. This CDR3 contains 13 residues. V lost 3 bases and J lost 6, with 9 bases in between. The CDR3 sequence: CASSPGLSNEQFF. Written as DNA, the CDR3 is TGTGCCAGCTCACCGGGACTGTCCAATGAGCAGTTCTTC. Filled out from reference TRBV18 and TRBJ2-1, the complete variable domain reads NAGVMQNPRHLVRRRGQEARLRCSPMKGHSHVYWYRQLPEEGLKFMVYLQKENIIDESGMPKERFSAEFPKEGPSILRIQQVVRGDSAAYFCASSPGLSNEQFFGPGTRLTVL.

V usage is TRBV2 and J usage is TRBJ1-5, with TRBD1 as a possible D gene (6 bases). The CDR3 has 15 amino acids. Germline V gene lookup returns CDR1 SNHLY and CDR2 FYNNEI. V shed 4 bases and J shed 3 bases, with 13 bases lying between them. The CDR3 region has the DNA TGTGCCAGCAGTGTTTCAGGGGACCACAATCAGCCCCAGCATTTT. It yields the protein CASSVSGDHNQPQHF.

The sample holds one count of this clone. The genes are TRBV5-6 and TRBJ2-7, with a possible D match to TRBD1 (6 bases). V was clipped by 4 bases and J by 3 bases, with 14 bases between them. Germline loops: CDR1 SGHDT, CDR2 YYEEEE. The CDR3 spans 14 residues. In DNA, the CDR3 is TGTGCCAGCAGCCCAGGGGATTCGTTCTACGAGCAGTACTTC. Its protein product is CASSPGDSFYEQYF.

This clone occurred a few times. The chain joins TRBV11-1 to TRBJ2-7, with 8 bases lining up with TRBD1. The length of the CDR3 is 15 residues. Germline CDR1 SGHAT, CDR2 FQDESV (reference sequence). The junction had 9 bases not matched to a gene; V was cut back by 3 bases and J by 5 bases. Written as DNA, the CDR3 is TGTGCCAGCAGCTTGCAAAGGACAGGGCTTGACGAGCAGTACTTC. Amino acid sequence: CASSLQRTGLDEQYF.

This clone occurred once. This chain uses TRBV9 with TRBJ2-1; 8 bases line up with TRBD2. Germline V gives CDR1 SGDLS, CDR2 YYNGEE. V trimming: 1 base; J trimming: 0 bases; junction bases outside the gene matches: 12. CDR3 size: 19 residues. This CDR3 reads CASSVRRGARDSSYNEQFF. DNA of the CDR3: TGTGCCAGCAGCGTACGGCGGGGGGCCCGTGATAGCTCCTACAATGAGCAGTTCTTC.

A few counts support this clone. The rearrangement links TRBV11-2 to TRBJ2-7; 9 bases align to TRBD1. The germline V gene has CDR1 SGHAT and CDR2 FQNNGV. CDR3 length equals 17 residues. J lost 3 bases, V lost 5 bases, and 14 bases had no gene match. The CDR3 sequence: CASSLYSTPGQGYEQYF. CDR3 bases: TGTGCCAGCAGCCTTTACTCGACGCCGGGACAGGGCTACGAGCAGTACTTC.

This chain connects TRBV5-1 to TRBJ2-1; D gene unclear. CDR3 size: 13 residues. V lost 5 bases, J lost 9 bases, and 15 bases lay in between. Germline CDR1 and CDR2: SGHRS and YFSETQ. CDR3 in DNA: TGCGCCAGCAGTTTTACCGTAGCCTCTGAGCAGTTCTTC. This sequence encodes CASSFTVASEQFF.

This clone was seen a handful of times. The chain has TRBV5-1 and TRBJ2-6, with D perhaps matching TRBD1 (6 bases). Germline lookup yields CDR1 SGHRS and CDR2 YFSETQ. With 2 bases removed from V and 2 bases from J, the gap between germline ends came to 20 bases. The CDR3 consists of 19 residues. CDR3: CASSLYRQAERAGANVLTF. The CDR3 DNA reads TGCGCCAGCAGCTTATATCGACAGGCTGAGAGGGCTGGGGCCAACGTCCTGACTTTC.

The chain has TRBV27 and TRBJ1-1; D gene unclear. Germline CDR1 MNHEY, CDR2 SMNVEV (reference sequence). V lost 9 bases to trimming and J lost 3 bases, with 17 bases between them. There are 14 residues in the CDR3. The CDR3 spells CASAEGRQHTEAFF. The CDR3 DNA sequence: TGTGCCAGTGCGGAGGGAAGGCAGCACACTGAAGCTTTCTTT.